Listed below are T cell receptor beta chains from one sample, sequenced in a study of identical twins. Each CDR3 protein gets one entry after TCRdb re-called the 5' RACE reads with MiXCR. The table lists a few hundred thousand distinct CDR3 sequences, approximately 12% of them singletons. These same data were also listed under a study on yellow fever vaccine responses in identical twins.

Sequencing was carried out using memory (CD45RO+) T cells sorted from blood. Receptor source: a woman younger than 30 in good health. The CDR3 runs from the conserved cysteine through the conserved F or W. A D gene is named only where the DNA matches it firmly. Size is stated for part of the rows, as once, few or many counts, or as a class when the clone is expanded.

V gene,D gene,clone size,J gene,CDR3 protein,CDR3 DNA
TRBV6-2/TRBV6-3,.,.,TRBJ2-2,CASRKLATGNLNTGELFF,TGTGCCAGCAGAAAACTGGCGACGGGTAACCTGAACACCGGGGAGCTGTTTTTT
TRBV5-1,TRBD2,.,TRBJ2-5,CASTGGPTGTQETQYF,TGCGCCAGCACGGGGGGGCCGACAGGAACTCAAGAGACCCAGTACTTC
TRBV5-6,TRBD1,.,TRBJ2-7,CASSLMTGGYEQYF,TGTGCCAGCAGCTTGATGACAGGGGGCTACGAGCAGTACTTC
TRBV28,.,few,TRBJ2-3,CASTNGGSSTDTQYF,TGTGCCAGCACCAACGGAGGCAGTTCCACAGATACGCAGTATTTT
TRBV5-1,TRBD2,many,TRBJ2-5,CASNIAGLETQYF,TGCGCCAGCAATATAGCGGGGCTGGAGACCCAGTACTTC
TRBV28,TRBD1,.,TRBJ2-5,CASSSPGTGLETQYF,TGTGCCAGCAGCAGCCCCGGGACAGGGTTAGAGACCCAGTACTTC
TRBV27,.,few,TRBJ1-5,CASSLMSQGTSQPQHF,TGTGCCAGCAGTTTAATGTCCCAGGGTACGAGTCAGCCCCAGCATTTT
TRBV7-2,.,.,TRBJ2-1,CASSLGSRTNEQFF,TGTGCCAGCAGCTTAGGGTCCAGGACAAATGAGCAGTTCTTC
TRBV15,.,few,TRBJ2-3,CATSRDRGATDTQYF,TGTGCCACCAGCAGAGATCGGGGCGCCACAGATACGCAGTATTTT
TRBV27,TRBD1,many,TRBJ2-1,CASSLGQGRYNEQFF,TGTGCCAGCAGTTTAGGACAGGGGCGTTACAATGAGCAGTTCTTC
TRBV28,TRBD1,few,TRBJ2-1,CASSSRDSRGNEQFF,TGTGCCAGCAGCAGCCGGGACAGTAGGGGCAATGAGCAGTTCTTC
TRBV11-2,.,few,TRBJ2-7,CASSSQTVTYEQYF,TGTGCCAGCAGCTCCCAAACTGTTACCTACGAGCAGTACTTC
TRBV6-1,TRBD2,.,TRBJ2-4,CASTAGGVAKNIQYF,TGTGCCAGCACGGCGGGAGGGGTAGCCAAAAACATTCAGTACTTC
TRBV10-3,TRBD1,few,TRBJ2-2,CAISEIRGRGELFF,TGTGCCATCAGTGAGATCAGGGGGCGCGGGGAGCTGTTTTTT
TRBV3-1,.,.,TRBJ2-7,CASSQGPTGNEQYF,TGTGCCAGCAGCCAGGGACCAACAGGGAACGAGCAGTACTTC
TRBV5-1,TRBD1,many,TRBJ2-2,CASSWTGAQAGELFF,TGCGCCAGCAGCTGGACAGGGGCTCAGGCCGGGGAGCTGTTTTTT
TRBV19,.,.,TRBJ2-1,CASSQTGYNEQFF,TGTGCCAGTAGTCAGACAGGCTACAATGAGCAGTTCTTC
TRBV6-2/TRBV6-3,.,few,TRBJ2-4,CASSYHRRGLGMSENIQYF,TGTGCCAGCAGTTACCACCGAAGGGGACTGGGCATGTCCGAAAACATTCAGTACTTC
TRBV2,TRBD2,many,TRBJ2-3,CASNILAGGTDTQYF,TGTGCCAGCAACATACTAGCGGGGGGAACAGATACGCAGTATTTT
TRBV7-3,TRBD2,few,TRBJ2-5,CASSQWGGQETQYF,TGTGCCAGCAGCCAATGGGGAGGGCAAGAGACCCAGTACTTC
TRBV20-1,.,many,TRBJ2-5,CSARLAGETQYF,TGCAGTGCCAGACTGGCCGGAGAGACCCAGTACTTC
TRBV7-3,TRBD2,.,TRBJ2-1,CASSAGGRFHEQFF,TGTGCCAGCAGCGCGGGGGGGCGGTTCCATGAGCAGTTCTTC
TRBV28,TRBD2,.,TRBJ2-7,CASTGGGGSYEQYF,TGTGCCAGCACCGGGGGGGGCGGTTCCTACGAGCAGTACTTC
TRBV30,TRBD1,.,TRBJ2-7,CAWSIGTGTNEQYF,TGTGCCTGGAGTATAGGGACAGGGACCAACGAGCAGTACTTC
TRBV6-1,.,.,TRBJ2-3,CASSKSSGGLPSTDTQYF,TGTGCCAGCAGTAAATCATCCGGTGGACTTCCCTCCACAGATACGCAGTATTTT
TRBV29-1,TRBD1,.,TRBJ2-3,CSVEDWRTGTDTQYF,TGCAGCGTTGAAGATTGGCGGACAGGGACAGATACGCAGTATTTT
TRBV5-6,.,.,TRBJ2-6,CASSLGTGNGANVLTF,TGTGCCAGCAGCTTGGGAACAGGGAATGGGGCCAACGTCCTGACTTTC
TRBV10-3,.,.,TRBJ1-2,CAISEAQPGGYTF,TGTGCCATCAGTGAGGCACAACCGGGGGGCTACACCTTC
TRBV5-1,TRBD2,.,TRBJ2-7,CASSFSGSQNEQYF,TGCGCCAGCAGCTTTAGCGGGAGCCAAAACGAGCAGTACTTC
TRBV12-3/TRBV12-4,TRBD1,.,TRBJ1-2,CASSPDRGSLNYGFTF,TGTGCCAGCAGTCCCGACAGGGGATCGCTTAATTATGGCTTCACCTTC
TRBV7-2,.,many,TRBJ2-1,CASSLEGGTDYNEQFF,TGTGCCAGCAGCTTAGAGGGGGGGACAGATTACAATGAGCAGTTCTTC
TRBV29-1,.,.,TRBJ2-5,CSVEWKTRETQYF,TGCAGCGTTGAATGGAAGACTAGAGAGACCCAGTACTTC
TRBV11-2,TRBD1,.,TRBJ2-3,CASSTLRTGGADTQYF,TGTGCCAGCAGCACTCTACGGACAGGGGGCGCAGATACGCAGTATTTT
TRBV9,TRBD2,.,TRBJ2-3,CASSVGASGGAGDTQYF,TGTGCCAGCAGCGTAGGGGCTAGCGGGGGGGCGGGAGATACGCAGTATTTT
TRBV11-1,.,.,TRBJ2-2,CASSLNRFTGELFF,TGTGCCAGCAGCTTGAATAGATTCACCGGGGAGCTGTTTTTT
TRBV5-4,TRBD1,few,TRBJ1-6,CASSSDPGQNSPLHF,TGTGCCAGCAGCTCCGACCCGGGACAGAATTCACCCCTCCACTTT
TRBV5-6,.,few,TRBJ1-5,CASSFRVQNQPQHF,TGTGCCAGCAGCTTCAGGGTACAAAATCAGCCCCAGCATTTT
TRBV12-3/TRBV12-4,TRBD1,many,TRBJ2-2,CASRWGQGYTGELFF,TGTGCCAGCAGATGGGGACAGGGTTACACCGGGGAGCTGTTTTTT
TRBV20-1,.,.,TRBJ2-3,CSATVDRGRATDTQYF,TGCAGTGCTACGGTCGATAGGGGGAGGGCCACAGATACGCAGTATTTT
TRBV9,TRBD2,few,TRBJ2-1,CASSETSGLHNEQFF,TGTGCCAGCAGCGAGACTAGCGGGCTACACAATGAGCAGTTCTTC
TRBV29-1,.,few,TRBJ2-7,CSAQRAGAYEQYF,TGCAGCGCCCAGAGGGCAGGGGCCTACGAGCAGTACTTC
TRBV7-8,TRBD2,.,TRBJ2-3,CASSPRLAGGRVTDTQYF,TGTGCCAGCAGCCCAAGACTAGCGGGGGGGCGAGTCACAGATACGCAGTATTTT
TRBV29-1,.,few,TRBJ1-1,CSVETDMRSEAFF,TGCAGCGTGGAAACTGACATGCGGAGTGAAGCTTTCTTT
TRBV12-3/TRBV12-4,.,.,TRBJ1-1,CASTRFQGQNTEAFF,TGTGCCAGCACGCGATTCCAAGGACAGAACACTGAAGCTTTCTTT
TRBV28,.,many,TRBJ1-5,CASSLQGGNQPQHF,TGTGCCAGCAGTTTGCAGGGTGGCAATCAGCCCCAGCATTTT
TRBV6-1,TRBD1,few,TRBJ1-5,CASQGAKHQPQHF,TGTGCCAGTCAGGGGGCAAAACATCAGCCCCAGCATTTT
TRBV5-5,TRBD1,many,TRBJ2-5,CASSLRQGLETQYF,TGTGCCAGCAGCTTGCGACAGGGCTTGGAGACCCAGTACTTC
TRBV19,.,.,TRBJ1-5,CASSMAVWASNQPQHF,TGTGCCAGTAGTATGGCGGTGTGGGCGAGCAATCAGCCCCAGCATTTT
TRBV5-1,.,few,TRBJ1-3,CASSQDGSSGNTIYF,TGCGCCAGCAGTCAGGACGGTAGCTCTGGAAACACCATATATTTT